This record looks at one T cell receptor beta chain sequence and its context. The CDR3 length is 15 residues. Trimming left V 6 bases short and J 1 base short, with 15 bases between. Germline-derived CDR1 and CDR2 are MRHNA and SNTAGT. Libraries were prepared by immunoSEQ multiplex PCR; TCRdb keeps only in-frame clonotypes and omits some of them. The profile covers approximately 100,000 clones, with about 88% appearing a single time and around 15% taken by the ten largest. This sample stems from a study of blood T cell repertoires in COVID-19. The genes are TRBV6-4 and TRBJ1-1; D ambiguous. Source material: peripheral blood. The origin of this receptor is a woman aged 60 to 75 with acute or convalescent COVID-19. The CDR3 loop reads CASSPTWAGNTEAFF. DNA for the CDR3: TGTGCCAGCAGCCCCACCTGGGCGGGGAACACTGAAGCTTTCTTT.